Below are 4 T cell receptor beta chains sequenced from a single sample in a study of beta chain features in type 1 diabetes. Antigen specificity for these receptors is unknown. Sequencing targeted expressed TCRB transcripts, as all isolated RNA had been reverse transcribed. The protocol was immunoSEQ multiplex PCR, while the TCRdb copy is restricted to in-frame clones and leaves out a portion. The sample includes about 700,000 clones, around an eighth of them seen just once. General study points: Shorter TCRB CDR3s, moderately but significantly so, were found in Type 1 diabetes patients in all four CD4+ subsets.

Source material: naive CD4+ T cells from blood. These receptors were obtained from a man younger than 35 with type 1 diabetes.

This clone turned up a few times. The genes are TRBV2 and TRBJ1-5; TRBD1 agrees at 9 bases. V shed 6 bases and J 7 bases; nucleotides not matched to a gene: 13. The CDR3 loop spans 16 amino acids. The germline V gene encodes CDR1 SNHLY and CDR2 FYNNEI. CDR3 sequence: CASRGSRDRETQPQHF. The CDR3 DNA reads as TGTGCCAGCAGGGGATCCCGGGACAGGGAAACGCAGCCCCAGCATTTT.

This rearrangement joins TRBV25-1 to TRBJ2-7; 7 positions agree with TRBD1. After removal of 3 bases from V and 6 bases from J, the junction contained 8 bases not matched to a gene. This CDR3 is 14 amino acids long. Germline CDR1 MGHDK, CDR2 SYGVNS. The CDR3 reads CASSEGQDRSEQYF. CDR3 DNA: TGTGCCAGCAGTGAGGGGCAGGACAGGTCCGAGCAGTACTTC.

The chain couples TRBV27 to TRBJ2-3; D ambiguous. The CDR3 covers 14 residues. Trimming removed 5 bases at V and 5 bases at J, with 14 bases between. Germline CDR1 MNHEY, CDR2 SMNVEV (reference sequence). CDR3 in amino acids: CASSLLNQKDTQYF. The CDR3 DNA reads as TGTGCCAGCAGTCTCCTAAACCAGAAAGATACGCAGTATTTT.

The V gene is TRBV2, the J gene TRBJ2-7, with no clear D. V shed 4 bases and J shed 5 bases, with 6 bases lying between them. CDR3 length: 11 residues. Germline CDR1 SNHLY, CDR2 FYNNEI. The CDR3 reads CASSGYDEQYF. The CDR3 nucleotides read TGTGCCAGCAGTGGTTATGACGAGCAGTACTTC.